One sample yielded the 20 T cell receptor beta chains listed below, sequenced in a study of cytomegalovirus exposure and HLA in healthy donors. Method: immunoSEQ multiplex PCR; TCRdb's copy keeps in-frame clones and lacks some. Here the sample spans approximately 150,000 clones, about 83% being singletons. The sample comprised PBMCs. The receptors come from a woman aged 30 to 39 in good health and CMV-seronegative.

In DNA, the CDR3 is TGTGCCAGCAGAAGAACAGGGGCGGGAAACACCATATATTTT. It specifies CASRRTGAGNTIYF. The V call is TRBV7-2, the J call TRBJ1-3, with 7 bases fitting TRBD1. The CDR3 length is 14 residues. V gave up 6 bases and J gave up 4 bases; unmatched junction bases: 6. Germline-derived CDR1 and CDR2 are SGHTA and FQGNSA.

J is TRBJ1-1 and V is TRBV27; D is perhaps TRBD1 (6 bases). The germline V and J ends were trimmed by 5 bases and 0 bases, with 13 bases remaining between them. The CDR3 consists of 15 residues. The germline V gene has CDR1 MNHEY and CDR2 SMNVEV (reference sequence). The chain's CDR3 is CASSPLQGLNTEAFF. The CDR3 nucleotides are TGTGCCAGCAGTCCCCTCCAGGGGTTGAACACTGAAGCTTTCTTT.

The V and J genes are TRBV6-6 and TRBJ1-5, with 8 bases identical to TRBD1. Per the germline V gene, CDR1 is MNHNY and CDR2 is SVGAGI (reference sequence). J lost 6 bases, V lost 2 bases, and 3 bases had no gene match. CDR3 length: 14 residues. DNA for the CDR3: TGTGCCAGCAGTTACGACAGGGGAATTCAGCCCCAGCATTTT. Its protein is CASSYDRGIQPQHF.

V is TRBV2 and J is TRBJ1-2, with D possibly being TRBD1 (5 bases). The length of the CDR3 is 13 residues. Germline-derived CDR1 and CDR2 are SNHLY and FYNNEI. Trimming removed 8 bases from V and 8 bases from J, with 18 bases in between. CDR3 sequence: CASSSTRVRGYTF. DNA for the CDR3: TGTGCCAGCTCCTCCACCAGGGTTAGGGGCTACACCTTC.

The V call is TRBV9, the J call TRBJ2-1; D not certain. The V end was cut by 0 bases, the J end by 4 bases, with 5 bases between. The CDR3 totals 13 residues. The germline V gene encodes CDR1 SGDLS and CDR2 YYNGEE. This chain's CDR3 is CASSVAFYNEQFF. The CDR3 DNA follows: TGTGCCAGCAGCGTAGCCTTTTACAATGAGCAGTTCTTC.

CDR3 DNA sequence: TGTGCCAGTAGTACCAGGAAGACAGGGCATAATTCACCCCTCCACTTT. It translates to CASSTRKTGHNSPLHF. The rearrangement joins TRBV19 to TRBJ1-6; 7 nucleotides agree with TRBD1. J was trimmed by 5 bases and V by 4 bases; bases with no gene match: 8. Germline V gene sequence: CDR1 LNHDA, CDR2 SQIVND (reference sequence). The CDR3 length is 16 residues.

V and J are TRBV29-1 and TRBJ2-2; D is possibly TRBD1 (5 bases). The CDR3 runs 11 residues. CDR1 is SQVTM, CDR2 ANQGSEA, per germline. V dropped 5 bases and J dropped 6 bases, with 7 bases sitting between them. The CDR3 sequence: CSVLGAGELFF. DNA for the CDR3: TGCAGCGTTCTAGGGGCCGGGGAGCTGTTTTTT.

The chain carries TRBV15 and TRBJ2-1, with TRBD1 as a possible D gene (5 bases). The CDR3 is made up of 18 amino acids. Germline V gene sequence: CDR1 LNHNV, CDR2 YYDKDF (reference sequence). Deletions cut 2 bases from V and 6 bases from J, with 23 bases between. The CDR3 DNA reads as TGTGCCACCAGCAGAAGAAGCAGGGCTAACGAGAAGTCCAATGAGCAGTTCTTC. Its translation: CATSRRSRANEKSNEQFF.

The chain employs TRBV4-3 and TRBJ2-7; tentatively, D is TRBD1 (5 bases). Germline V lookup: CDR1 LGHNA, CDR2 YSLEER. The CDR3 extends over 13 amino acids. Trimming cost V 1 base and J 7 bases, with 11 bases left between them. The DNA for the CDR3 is TGCGCCAGCAGCCAAGGCCAGGGATGGGAGCAGTACTTC. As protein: CASSQGQGWEQYF.

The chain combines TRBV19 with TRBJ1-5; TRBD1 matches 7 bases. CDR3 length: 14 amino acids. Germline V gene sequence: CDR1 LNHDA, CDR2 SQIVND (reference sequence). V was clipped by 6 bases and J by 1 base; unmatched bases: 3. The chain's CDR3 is CASRLQGSNQPQHF. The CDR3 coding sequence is TGTGCCAGTAGATTACAGGGGAGCAATCAGCCCCAGCATTTT.

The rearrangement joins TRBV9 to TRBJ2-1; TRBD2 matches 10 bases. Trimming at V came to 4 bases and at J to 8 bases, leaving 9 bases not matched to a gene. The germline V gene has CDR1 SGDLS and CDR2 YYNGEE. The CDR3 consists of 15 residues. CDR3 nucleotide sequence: TGTGCCAGCAGCACAAGCGGGGGGGCAGGGGATGAGCAGTTCTTC. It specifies CASSTSGGAGDEQFF.

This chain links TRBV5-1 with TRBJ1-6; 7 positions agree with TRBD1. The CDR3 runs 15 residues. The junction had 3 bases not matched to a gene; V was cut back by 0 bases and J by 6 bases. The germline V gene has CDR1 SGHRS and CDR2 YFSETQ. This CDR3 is CASSLEGQPNSPLHF. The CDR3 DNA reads TGCGCCAGCAGCTTGGAGGGACAGCCTAATTCACCCCTCCACTTT.

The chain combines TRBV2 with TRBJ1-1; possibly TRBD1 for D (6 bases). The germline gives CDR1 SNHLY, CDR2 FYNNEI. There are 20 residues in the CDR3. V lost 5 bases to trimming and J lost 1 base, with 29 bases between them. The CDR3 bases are TGTGCCAGCAGTACGTGGGGGGGACACATAAAAAATGGGGCGAACACTGAAGCTTTCTTT. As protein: CASSTWGGHIKNGANTEAFF.

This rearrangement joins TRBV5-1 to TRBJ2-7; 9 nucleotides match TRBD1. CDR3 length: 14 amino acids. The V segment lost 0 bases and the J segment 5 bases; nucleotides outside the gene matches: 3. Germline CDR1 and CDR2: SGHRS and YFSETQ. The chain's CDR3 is CASSLAGTGHEQYF. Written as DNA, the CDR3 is TGCGCCAGCAGCTTGGCGGGGACAGGGCACGAGCAGTACTTC.

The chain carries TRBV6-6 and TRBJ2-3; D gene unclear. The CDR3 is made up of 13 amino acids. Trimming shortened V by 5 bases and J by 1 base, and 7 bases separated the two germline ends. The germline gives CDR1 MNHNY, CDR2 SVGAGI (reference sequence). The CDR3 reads CASSTPGTDTQYF. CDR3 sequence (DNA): TGTGCCAGCAGTACCCCGGGCACAGATACGCAGTATTTT.

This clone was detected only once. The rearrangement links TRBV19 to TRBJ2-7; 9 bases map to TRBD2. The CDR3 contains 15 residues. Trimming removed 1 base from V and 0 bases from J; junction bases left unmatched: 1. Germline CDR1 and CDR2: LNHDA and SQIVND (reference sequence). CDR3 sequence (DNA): TGTGCCAGTAGTATAGCTAGCGGGACCTCCTACGAGCAGTACTTC. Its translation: CASSIASGTSYEQYF.

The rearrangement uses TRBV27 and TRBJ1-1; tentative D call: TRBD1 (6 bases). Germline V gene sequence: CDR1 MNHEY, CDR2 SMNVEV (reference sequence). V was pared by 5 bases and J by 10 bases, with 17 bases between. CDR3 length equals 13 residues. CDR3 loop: CASSGHTGPGAFF. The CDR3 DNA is TGTGCCAGCAGTGGCCATACAGGGCCCGGAGCTTTCTTT.

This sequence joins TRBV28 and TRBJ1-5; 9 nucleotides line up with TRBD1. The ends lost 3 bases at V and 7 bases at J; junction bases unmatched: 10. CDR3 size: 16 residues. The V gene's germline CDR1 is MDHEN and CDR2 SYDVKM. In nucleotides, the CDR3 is TGTGCCAGCAGTTTGGGAGACAGGGGGTTAGGGCAGCCCCAGCATTTT. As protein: CASSLGDRGLGQPQHF.

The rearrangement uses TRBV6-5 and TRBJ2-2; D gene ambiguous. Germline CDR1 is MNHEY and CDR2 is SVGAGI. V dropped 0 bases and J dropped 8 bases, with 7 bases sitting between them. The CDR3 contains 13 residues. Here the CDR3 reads CASSYSSKGELFF. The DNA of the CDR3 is TGTGCCAGCAGTTACTCGAGCAAGGGGGAGCTGTTTTTT.

In DNA, the CDR3 is TGCGCCAGCAGCCCCGGGACAGGGTTTAATGAGCAGTTCTTC. Its protein product is CASSPGTGFNEQFF. The chain has TRBV5-1 and TRBJ2-1; 9 bases are shared with TRBD1. Germline V CDR1 and CDR2: SGHRS, YFSETQ. V lost 4 bases and J lost 7; bases outside the gene matches: 6. The CDR3 is 14 residues long.